The 22 T cell receptor beta chains listed next were all sequenced from one sample in a study of blood T cell repertoires in COVID-19. Repertoires were generated with immunoSEQ multiplex PCR, while TCRdb's copy carries only in-frame clones and drops some. In the table there are about 180,000 clones, about 88% of which are singletons. Sequencing was performed on PBMCs or T cells enriched from blood (not recorded which). The receptors here all came from a woman in her fifties or sixties who had recovered from COVID-19.

A few counts support this clone. J is TRBJ1-4 and V is TRBV6-1; no firm D call. The CDR3 spans 16 residues. Germline CDR1 reads MNHNS; CDR2 reads SASEGT. The V gene lost 2 bases and the J gene lost 8 bases, with 18 bases spanning the gap. CDR3 in amino acids: CASSEKSPLPGEKLFF. The CDR3 DNA reads TGTGCCAGCAGTGAAAAAAGTCCGCTCCCTGGCGAAAAACTGTTTTTT.

V and J are TRBV28 and TRBJ1-1; possible D gene TRBD1, 5 bases. From germline, CDR1 is MDHEN and CDR2 SYDVKM. V was clipped by 1 base and J by 4 bases, with 10 bases between them. The CDR3 is 14 residues long. As DNA, the CDR3 is TGTGCCAGCAGTTTATACAGGCGCTTCACTGAAGCTTTCTTT. Residues: CASSLYRRFTEAFF.

About this clone itself: Germline and junction disagree at one end, which may indicate a read error. V and J are TRBV7-2 and TRBJ2-1; 10 bases align to TRBD1. The germline V gene encodes CDR1 SGHTA and CDR2 FQGNSA. CDR3 length equals 14 residues. The CDR3 nucleotides read TGTGCCAGCAGCCTGGACAGGGGGATACATCGTTCGGTCTTC. Its protein is CASSLDRGIHRSVF. The variable domain in full, completed from reference TRBV7-2 and TRBJ2-1, reads GAGVSQSPSNKVTEKGKDVELRCDPISGHTALYWYRQSLGQGLEFLIYFQGNSAPDKSGLPSDRFSAERTGGSVSTLTIQRTQQEDSAVYLCASSLDRGIHRSVFGPGTRLTVL.

The chain employs TRBV5-1 and TRBJ2-2; D possibly corresponds to TRBD2 (6 bases). Looked up from germline, CDR1 is SGHRS and CDR2 is YFSETQ. V gave up 3 bases and J gave up 3 bases, with 12 bases separating them. This CDR3 spans 15 amino acids. Here the CDR3 reads CASSSQSGDTGELFF. DNA for the CDR3: TGCGCCAGCAGCTCCCAGTCGGGGGACACCGGGGAGCTGTTTTTT.

This CDR3 is CASSLEEDRDSTYGYTF. The CDR3 DNA reads as TGTGCCAGCAGCCTGGAAGAGGACAGGGATAGCACTTATGGCTACACCTTC. The chain links TRBV7-2 to TRBJ1-2, with TRBD1 identical over 8 bases. Trimming removed 5 bases from V and 5 bases from J; junction bases left unmatched: 16. The CDR3 has 17 residues. Germline V gene lookup returns CDR1 SGHTA and CDR2 FQGNSA.

The J gene is TRBJ1-2, the V gene TRBV19; D remains unclear. V lost 0 bases and J lost 6, with 8 bases in between. The CDR3 sequence is 13 residues long. Germline V gene sequence: CDR1 LNHDA, CDR2 SQIVND (reference sequence). CDR3 sequence: CASSIDLRDGYTF. CDR3 bases: TGTGCCAGTAGTATAGATCTGAGGGATGGCTACACCTTC.

The gene calls are TRBV18 and TRBJ2-5, with TRBD2 matching over 10 bases. The CDR3 runs to 15 residues. V lost 3 bases to trimming and J lost 4 bases; unmatched junction nucleotides: 5. CDR1 KGHSH and CDR2 LQKENI come from the germline V gene. CDR3 region: CASSPPAGGRETQYF. The DNA for the CDR3 is TGTGCCAGCTCACCGCCAGCGGGAGGGCGAGAGACCCAGTACTTC.

V and J are TRBV28 and TRBJ1-1; no firm D call. Germline-derived CDR1 and CDR2 are MDHEN and SYDVKM. The germline V and J ends were trimmed by 6 bases and 1 base, with 15 bases remaining between them. The CDR3 extends over 15 amino acids. Here the CDR3 reads CASRPQGSGNTEAFF. In DNA form, the CDR3 reads TGTGCCAGCAGGCCCCAAGGCAGCGGGAACACTGAAGCTTTCTTT.

This clone appeared a few times. The chain employs TRBV7-9 and TRBJ2-7; 8 nucleotides agree with TRBD1. Per the germline V gene, CDR1 is SEHNR and CDR2 is FQNEAQ (reference sequence). The CDR3 consists of 16 residues. The J segment lost 3 bases and the V segment lost 1 base, leaving 8 bases of the junction unmatched. The CDR3 is CASSLDGQGIFYEQYF. The CDR3 DNA reads as TGTGCCAGCAGCTTAGACGGACAGGGTATTTTCTACGAGCAGTACTTC. Full variable domain (outside the CDR3, taken from reference TRBV7-9 and TRBJ2-7): DTGVSQNPRHKITKRGQNVTFRCDPISEHNRLYWYRQTLGQGPEFLTYFQNEAQLEKSRLLSDRFSAERPKGSFSTLEIQRTEQGDSAMYLCASSLDGQGIFYEQYFGPGTRLTVT.

This clone was detected only once. The chain links TRBV11-3 to TRBJ2-2; D possibly corresponds to TRBD2 (5 bases). Between the trimmed V and J ends, which lost 1 base and 1 base, there was a span of 7 bases. Germline CDR1 and CDR2: SGHNT and YENEEA. The CDR3 loop spans 15 amino acids. CDR3 sequence reads: CASSLAGMNTGELFF. The CDR3 nucleotides are TGTGCCAGCAGCTTAGCCGGGATGAACACCGGGGAGCTGTTTTTT.

This chain uses TRBV11-3 with TRBJ2-7; 11 positions match TRBD1. Germline CDR1 reads SGHNT; CDR2 reads YENEEA. The CDR3 spans 14 residues. After removal of 5 bases from V and 4 bases from J, the junction contained 4 bases not matched to a gene. The chain's CDR3 is CASSRGTGGYEQYF. CDR3 nucleotides: TGTGCCAGCAGCCGCGGGACAGGGGGGTACGAGCAGTACTTC.

V usage is TRBV3-1 (or the pseudogene TRBV3-2) and J usage is TRBJ2-7; TRBD2 matches at 10 bases. This CDR3 region has 14 residues. The V gene end was trimmed by 8 bases and the J gene end by 6 bases; junction bases not matched to a gene: 10. CDR1 is LGHDT, CDR2 YNNKEL, per germline (reference sequence). CDR3 residues: CASGKREGLGEQYF. As DNA, the CDR3 is TGTGCCAGCGGAAAGCGGGAGGGCCTCGGCGAGCAGTACTTC.

The V gene is TRBV12-3 or TRBV12-4, the J gene TRBJ2-2; TRBD1 matches at 8 bases. Trimming removed 8 bases from V and 6 bases from J; junction bases left unmatched: 5. The CDR3 totals 13 residues. The CDR3 DNA follows: TGTGCCAGCCGCAGGACAGGGTCCGGGGAGCTGTTTTTT. It codes for CASRRTGSGELFF.

The rearrangement uses TRBV6-5 and TRBJ2-2; 10 bases align to TRBD2. Germline V gives CDR1 MNHEY, CDR2 SVGAGI. The CDR3 spans 15 residues. The trim removed 5 bases at V and 7 bases at J, leaving 7 bases unmatched. CDR3 in amino acids: CASSPLAGVNGELFF. CDR3 bases: TGTGCCAGCAGTCCGCTAGCGGGAGTGAACGGGGAGCTGTTTTTT.

Written as DNA, the CDR3 is TGTGCCAGCAGCGGACAGGACTCCTACGAGCAGTACTTC. Translation gives CASSGQDSYEQYF. The V and J genes are TRBV7-9 and TRBJ2-7; 7 bases match TRBD1. The CDR3 sequence is 13 residues long. V lost 5 bases, J lost 0 bases, and 1 base stayed unmatched. Germline V gene data show CDR1 as SEHNR and CDR2 as FQNEAQ (reference sequence).

The V call is TRBV6-1, the J call TRBJ2-3, with 7 bases identical to TRBD2. Germline lookup yields CDR1 MNHNS and CDR2 SASEGT. The CDR3 is 16 amino acids. With 4 bases clipped from V and 1 base from J, the junction kept 8 bases outside the gene matches. CDR3: CASSGPRELGTDTQYF. For the CDR3, the DNA is TGTGCCAGCAGTGGCCCGCGGGAGTTGGGCACAGATACGCAGTATTTT.

This clone was picked up one time. The chain recombines TRBV6-1 with TRBJ1-2; D ambiguous. V lost 1 base and J lost 8, with 8 bases in between. This CDR3 has 12 amino acids. Germline CDR1 MNHNS, CDR2 SASEGT. CDR3 in amino acids: CASSEEPRGYTF. CDR3 DNA sequence: TGTGCCAGCAGTGAAGAGCCGCGCGGCTACACCTTC.

The chain joins TRBV20-1 to TRBJ1-2; D ambiguous. The CDR3 is made up of 12 amino acids. The V gene lost 3 bases and the J gene lost 8 bases, with 13 bases spanning the gap. In germline, CDR1 is DFQATT, CDR2 SNEGSKA (reference sequence). This CDR3 is CSASQSSEGYTF. CDR3 sequence (DNA): TGCAGTGCTAGTCAGAGTTCGGAGGGCTACACCTTC.

This chain links TRBV28 with TRBJ1-2; 8 nucleotides match TRBD1. Per the germline V gene, CDR1 is MDHEN and CDR2 is SYDVKM. This CDR3 comprises 13 residues. The CDR3 spells CAFGQGGSYGYTF. The CDR3, as DNA: TGTGCGTTTGGACAGGGTGGGAGCTATGGCTACACCTTC.

This chain links TRBV15 with TRBJ2-1, with TRBD2 identical over 9 bases. Germline V gene lookup returns CDR1 LNHNV and CDR2 YYDKDF (reference sequence). The ends lost 3 bases at V and 10 bases at J; junction bases unmatched: 4. This CDR3 has 13 amino acids. The DNA for the CDR3 is TGTGCCACCAGCAGGGCCGGGACTAGCGAGCAGTTCTTC. It codes for CATSRAGTSEQFF. The full variable domain, with the rest looked up from reference TRBV15 and TRBJ2-1, is DAMVIQNPRYQVTQFGKPVTLSCSQTLNHNVMYWYQQKSSQAPKLLFHYYDKDFNNEADTPDNFQSRRPNTSFCFLDIRSPGLGDTAMYLCATSRAGTSEQFFGPGTRLTVL.

This clone was recorded a few times. The J gene is TRBJ2-2, the V gene TRBV29-1; TRBD2 agrees at 13 bases. Unmatched junction bases numbered 8, after V lost 3 bases and J lost 7 bases. Germline values: CDR1 SQVTM, CDR2 ANQGSEA. This CDR3 region has 16 residues. The chain's CDR3 is CSVEGLAGRASGELFF. CDR3 nucleotides: TGCAGCGTTGAGGGACTAGCGGGAAGAGCCAGCGGGGAGCTGTTTTTT.

The chain combines TRBV11-3 with TRBJ2-5, with 7 bases fitting TRBD2. CDR3 length: 13 amino acids. The V and J ends lost 5 bases and 4 bases, in that order; junction bases with no gene match: 4. Germline loops: CDR1 SGHNT, CDR2 YENEEA. The CDR3 bases are TGTGCCAGCAGCCGAGCGGGACTAGAGACCCAGTACTTC. The encoded protein is CASSRAGLETQYF.